The source of this TCR beta chain is a study of blood T cells in healthy people across ages. CDR3 length equals 15 residues. Germline-derived CDR1 and CDR2 are LGHDT and YNNKEL (reference sequence). The ends were cut back, 5 bases at V and 0 bases at J, with 12 bases in the middle. The authors ran a second PCR of about 6 to 11 cycles using a sample-barcoded 5' primer and a J-beta primer mix. TCRdb called the 5' RACE reads again in MiXCR, with one record for every CDR3 protein. The sample contains 550,000 to 750,000 distinct CDR3 sequences, approximately 21% of which appear only once. Study-wide results and limits: Considered underestimates were the diversity estimates obtained from one million T cells. Per million T cells, TCR beta diversity dropped roughly linearly as age increased.

This clonotype was counted a few times. Antigen specificity is unknown. The chain recombines TRBV3-1 with TRBJ2-3; D is possibly TRBD2 (5 bases). The sample taken for sequencing was blood. This clonotype was obtained from an older man in good health. In DNA form, the CDR3 reads TGTGCCAGCAGCTCTCGGGGTAGCAGCACAGATACGCAGTATTTT. It codes for CASSSRGSSTDTQYF.